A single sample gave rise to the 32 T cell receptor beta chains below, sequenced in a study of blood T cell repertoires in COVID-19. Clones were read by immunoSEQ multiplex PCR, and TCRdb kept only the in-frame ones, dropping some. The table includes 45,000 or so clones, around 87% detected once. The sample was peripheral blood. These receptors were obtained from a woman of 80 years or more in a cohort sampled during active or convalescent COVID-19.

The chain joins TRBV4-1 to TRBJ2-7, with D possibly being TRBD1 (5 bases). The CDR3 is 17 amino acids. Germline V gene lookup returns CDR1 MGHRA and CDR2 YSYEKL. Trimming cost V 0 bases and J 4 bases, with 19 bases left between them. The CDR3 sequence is CASSQDRKGRVSYEQYF. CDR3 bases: TGCGCCAGCAGCCAAGATCGCAAGGGGCGAGTTTCATACGAGCAGTACTTC.

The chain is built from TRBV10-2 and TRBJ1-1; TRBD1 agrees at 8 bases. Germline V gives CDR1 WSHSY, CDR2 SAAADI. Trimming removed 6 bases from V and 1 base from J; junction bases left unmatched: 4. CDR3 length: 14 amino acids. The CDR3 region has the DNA TGCGCCAGCAGAGTACAGGGGGAGAACACTGAAGCTTTCTTT. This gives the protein CASRVQGENTEAFF.

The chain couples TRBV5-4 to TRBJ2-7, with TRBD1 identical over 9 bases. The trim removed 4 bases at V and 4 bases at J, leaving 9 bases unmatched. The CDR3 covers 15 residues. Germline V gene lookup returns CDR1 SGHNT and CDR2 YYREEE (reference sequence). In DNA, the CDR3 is TGTGCCAGCAGCCTTGCCCCGGGACAGGGTTACGAGCAGTACTTC. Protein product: CASSLAPGQGYEQYF.

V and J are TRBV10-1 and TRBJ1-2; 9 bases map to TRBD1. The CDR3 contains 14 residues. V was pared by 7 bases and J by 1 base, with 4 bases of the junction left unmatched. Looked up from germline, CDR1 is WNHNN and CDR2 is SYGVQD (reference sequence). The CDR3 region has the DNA TGCGCCAGCACCCCGGGACAGGGTAACTATGGCTACACCTTC. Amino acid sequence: CASTPGQGNYGYTF.

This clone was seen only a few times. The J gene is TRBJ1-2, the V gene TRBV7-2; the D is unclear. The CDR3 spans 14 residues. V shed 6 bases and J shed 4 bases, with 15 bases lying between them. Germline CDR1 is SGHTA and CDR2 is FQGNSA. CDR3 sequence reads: CASRRPSGSYGYTF. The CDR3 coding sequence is TGTGCCAGCAGACGACCGTCGGGGAGCTATGGCTACACCTTC. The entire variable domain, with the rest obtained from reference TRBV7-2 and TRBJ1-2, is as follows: GAGVSQSPSNKVTEKGKDVELRCDPISGHTALYWYRQSLGQGLEFLIYFQGNSAPDKSGLPSDRFSAERTGGSVSTLTIQRTQQEDSAVYLCASRRPSGSYGYTFGSGTRLTVV.

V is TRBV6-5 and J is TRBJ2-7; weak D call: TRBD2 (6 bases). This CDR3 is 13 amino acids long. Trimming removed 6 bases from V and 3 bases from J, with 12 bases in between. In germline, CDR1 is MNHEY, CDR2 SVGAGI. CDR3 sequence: CASRPGTGYEQYF. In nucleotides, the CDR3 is TGTGCCAGCAGGCCCGGGACTGGCTACGAGCAGTACTTC.

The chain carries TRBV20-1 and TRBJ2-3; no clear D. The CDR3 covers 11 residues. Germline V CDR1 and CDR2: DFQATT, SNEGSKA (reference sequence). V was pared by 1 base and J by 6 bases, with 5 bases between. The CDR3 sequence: CSARVVDTQYF. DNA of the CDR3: TGCAGTGCTAGAGTAGTGGATACGCAGTATTTT.

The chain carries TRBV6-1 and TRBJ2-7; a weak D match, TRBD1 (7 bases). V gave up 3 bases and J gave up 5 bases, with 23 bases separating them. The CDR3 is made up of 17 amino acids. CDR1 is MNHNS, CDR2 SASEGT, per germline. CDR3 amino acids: CASSEGTPRGRYDEQYF. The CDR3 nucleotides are TGTGCCAGCAGTGAGGGGACTCCAAGGGGGCGGTACGACGAGCAGTACTTC.

Written as DNA, the CDR3 is TGTGCCAGCATCCAGGCCGGGACTAACCCCCCCCCGACCCAGTACTTC. Amino acid sequence: CASIQAGTNPPPTQYF. The J gene is TRBJ2-5, the V gene TRBV28; 7 nucleotides match TRBD2. The CDR3 covers 16 residues. Germline V gene sequence: CDR1 MDHEN, CDR2 SYDVKM. V shed 7 bases, J shed 7 bases, and the junction held 18 bases outside the gene matches.

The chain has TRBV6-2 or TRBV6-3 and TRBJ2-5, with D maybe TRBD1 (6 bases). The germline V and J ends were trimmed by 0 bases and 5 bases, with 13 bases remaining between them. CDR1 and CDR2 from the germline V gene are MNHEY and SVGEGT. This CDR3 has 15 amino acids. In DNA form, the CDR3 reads TGTGCCAGCAGTTACTCGGAGTGGGGGCGGGAGACCCAGTACTTC. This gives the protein CASSYSEWGRETQYF.

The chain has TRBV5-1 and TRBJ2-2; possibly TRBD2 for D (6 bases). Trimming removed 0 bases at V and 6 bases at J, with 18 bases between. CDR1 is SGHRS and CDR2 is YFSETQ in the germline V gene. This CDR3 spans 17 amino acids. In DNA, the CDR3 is TGCGCCAGCAGCTTGGCGCGAGCTACAGGCGGGGCCGGGGAGCTGTTTTTT. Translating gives CASSLARATGGAGELFF.

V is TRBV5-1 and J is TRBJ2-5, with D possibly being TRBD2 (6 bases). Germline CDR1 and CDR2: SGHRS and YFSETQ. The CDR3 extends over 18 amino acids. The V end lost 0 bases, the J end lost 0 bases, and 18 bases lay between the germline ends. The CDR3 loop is CASSLDPGLPEYQETQYF. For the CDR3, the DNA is TGCGCCAGCAGCTTGGACCCTGGACTACCCGAGTACCAAGAGACCCAGTACTTC.

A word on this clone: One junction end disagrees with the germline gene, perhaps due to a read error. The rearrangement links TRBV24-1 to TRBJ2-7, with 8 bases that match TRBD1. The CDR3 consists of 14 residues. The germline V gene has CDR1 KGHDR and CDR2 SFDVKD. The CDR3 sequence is CATSAGGQSSEQYF. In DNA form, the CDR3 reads TGTGCCACCAGCGCAGGGGGCCAATCCTCCGAGCAGTACTTC.

The CDR3 loop reads CASSQTGVEQYF. The DNA for the CDR3 is TGTGCCAGCAGTCAAACAGGGGTTGAGCAGTACTTC. This chain joins TRBV27 and TRBJ2-7, with TRBD1 matching 7 bases. Trimming took 5 bases from V and 7 from J; bases not matched to a gene: 5. The CDR3 runs to 12 residues. The germline gives CDR1 MNHEY, CDR2 SMNVEV (reference sequence).

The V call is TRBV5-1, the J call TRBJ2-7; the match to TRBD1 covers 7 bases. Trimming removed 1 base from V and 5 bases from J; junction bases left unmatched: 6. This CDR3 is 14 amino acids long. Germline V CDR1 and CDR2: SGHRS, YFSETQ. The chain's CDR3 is CASSLKGQDDEQYF. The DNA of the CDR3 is TGCGCCAGCAGCTTGAAAGGACAGGACGACGAGCAGTACTTC.

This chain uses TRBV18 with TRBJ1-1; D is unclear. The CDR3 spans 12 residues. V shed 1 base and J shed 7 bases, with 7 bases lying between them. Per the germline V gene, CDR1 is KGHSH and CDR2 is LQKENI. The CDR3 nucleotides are TGTGCCAGCTCACCACTAGCGGGTGAAGCTTTCTTT. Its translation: CASSPLAGEAFF.

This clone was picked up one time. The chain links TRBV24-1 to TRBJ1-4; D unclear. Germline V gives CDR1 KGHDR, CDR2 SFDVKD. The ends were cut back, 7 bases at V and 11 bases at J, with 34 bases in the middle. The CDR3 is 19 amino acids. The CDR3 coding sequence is TGTGCCACCAGACCCTTGCACAGCTTTAGGTCCAAGTATTTTCGTAAACTGTTTTTT. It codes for CATRPLHSFRSKYFRKLFF.

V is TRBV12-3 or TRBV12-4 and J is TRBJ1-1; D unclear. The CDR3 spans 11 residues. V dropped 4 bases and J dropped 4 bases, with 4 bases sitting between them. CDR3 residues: CASSSSTEAFF. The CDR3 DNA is TGTGCCAGCAGTTCTAGCACTGAAGCTTTCTTT.

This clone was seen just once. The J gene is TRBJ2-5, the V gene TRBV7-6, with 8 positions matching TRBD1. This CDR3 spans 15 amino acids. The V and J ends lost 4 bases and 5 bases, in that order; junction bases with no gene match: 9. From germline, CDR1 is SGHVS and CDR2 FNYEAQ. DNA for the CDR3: TGTGCCAGCAGCTCTCTACAGGGGGTAGGGGAGACCCAGTACTTC. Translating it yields CASSSLQGVGETQYF.

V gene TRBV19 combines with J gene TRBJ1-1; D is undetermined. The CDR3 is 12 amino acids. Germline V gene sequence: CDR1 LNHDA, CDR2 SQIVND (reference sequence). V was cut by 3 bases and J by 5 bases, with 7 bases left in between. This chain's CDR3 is CASSIHRTEAFF. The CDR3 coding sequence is TGTGCCAGTAGTATCCATCGGACTGAAGCTTTCTTT.

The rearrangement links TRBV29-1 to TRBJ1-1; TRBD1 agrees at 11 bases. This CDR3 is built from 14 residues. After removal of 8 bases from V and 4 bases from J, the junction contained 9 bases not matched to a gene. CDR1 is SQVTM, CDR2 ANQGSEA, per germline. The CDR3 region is CSSGTGGRGTEAFF. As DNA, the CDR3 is TGCAGCTCCGGGACAGGGGGAAGAGGCACTGAAGCTTTCTTT.

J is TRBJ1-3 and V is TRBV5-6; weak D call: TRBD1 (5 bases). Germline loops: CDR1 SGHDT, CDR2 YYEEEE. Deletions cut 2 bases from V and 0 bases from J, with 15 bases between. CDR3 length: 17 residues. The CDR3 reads CASSFQGGAFSGNTIYF. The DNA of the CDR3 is TGTGCCAGCAGCTTTCAAGGTGGGGCTTTCTCTGGAAACACCATATATTTT. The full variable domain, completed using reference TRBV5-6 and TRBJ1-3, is DAGVTQSPTHLIKTRGQQVTLRCSPKSGHDTVSWYQQALGQGPQFIFQYYEEEERQRGNFPDRFSGHQFPNYSSELNVNALLLGDSALYLCASSFQGGAFSGNTIYFGEGSWLTVV.

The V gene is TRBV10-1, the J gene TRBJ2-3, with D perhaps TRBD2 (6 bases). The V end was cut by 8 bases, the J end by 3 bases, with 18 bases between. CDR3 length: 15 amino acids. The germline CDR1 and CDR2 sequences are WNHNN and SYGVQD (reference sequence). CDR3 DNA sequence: TGCGCCAGCGCAATTACTAGCAGGACAACAGATACGCAGTATTTT. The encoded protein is CASAITSRTTDTQYF.

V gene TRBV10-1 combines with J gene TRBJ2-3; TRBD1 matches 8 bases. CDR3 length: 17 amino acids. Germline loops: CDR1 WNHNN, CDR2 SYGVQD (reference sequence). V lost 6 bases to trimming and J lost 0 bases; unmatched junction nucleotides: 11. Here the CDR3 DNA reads TGCGCCAGCAGCCCTAACGAAGGACAGGGAAGCACAGATACGCAGTATTTT. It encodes CASSPNEGQGSTDTQYF.

The CDR3 region has the DNA TGCGCCTTCCTGACAGGGCTCCCTGCAACTAATGAAAAACTGTTTTTT. Protein product: CAFLTGLPATNEKLFF. The chain links TRBV10-1 to TRBJ1-4, with 7 bases fitting TRBD1. This CDR3 has 16 residues. The V segment lost 11 bases and the J segment 0 bases; nucleotides outside the gene matches: 12. Germline CDR1 and CDR2: WNHNN and SYGVQD (reference sequence).

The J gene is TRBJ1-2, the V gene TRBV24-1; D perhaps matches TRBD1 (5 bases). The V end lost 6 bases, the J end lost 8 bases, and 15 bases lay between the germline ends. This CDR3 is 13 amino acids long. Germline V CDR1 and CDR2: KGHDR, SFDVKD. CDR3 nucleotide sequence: TGTGCCACCAGTTATCGGGACTTCGGGGGCTACACCTTC. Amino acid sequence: CATSYRDFGGYTF.

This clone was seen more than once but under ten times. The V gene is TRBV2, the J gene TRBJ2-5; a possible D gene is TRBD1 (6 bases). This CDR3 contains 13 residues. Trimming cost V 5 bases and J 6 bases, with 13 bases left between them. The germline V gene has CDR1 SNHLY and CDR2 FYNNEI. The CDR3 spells CASSTDSAQTQYF. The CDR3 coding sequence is TGTGCCAGCAGTACGGACAGCGCCCAGACCCAGTACTTC.

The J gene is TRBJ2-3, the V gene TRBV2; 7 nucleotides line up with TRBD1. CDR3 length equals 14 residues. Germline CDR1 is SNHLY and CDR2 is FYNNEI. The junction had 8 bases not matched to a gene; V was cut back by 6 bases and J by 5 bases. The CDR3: CASSQTGFLDTQYF. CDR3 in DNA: TGTGCCAGCAGCCAGACAGGGTTTTTAGATACGCAGTATTTT.

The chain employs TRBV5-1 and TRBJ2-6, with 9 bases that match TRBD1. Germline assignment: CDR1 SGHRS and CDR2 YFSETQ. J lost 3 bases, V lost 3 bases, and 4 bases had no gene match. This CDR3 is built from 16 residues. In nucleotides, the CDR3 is TGCGCCAGCAGCTCCGGGACAGGGAGTGGGGCCAACGTCCTGACTTTC. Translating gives CASSSGTGSGANVLTF.

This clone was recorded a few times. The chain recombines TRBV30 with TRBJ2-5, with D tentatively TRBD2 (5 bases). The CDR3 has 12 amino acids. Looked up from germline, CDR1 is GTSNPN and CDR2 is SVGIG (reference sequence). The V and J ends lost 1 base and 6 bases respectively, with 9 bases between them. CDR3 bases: TGTGCCTGGAGTGGGACTTTTCAGACCCAGTACTTC. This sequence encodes CAWSGTFQTQYF.

CDR3 in amino acids: CASSLSGSGNTIYF. The CDR3 DNA reads TGCGCCAGCAGCTTGTCCGGGTCTGGAAACACCATATATTTT. The rearrangement uses TRBV5-1 and TRBJ1-3; D call uncertain. V was shortened by 1 base and J by 1 base, with 6 bases between the two germline ends. Germline assignment: CDR1 SGHRS and CDR2 YFSETQ. This CDR3 contains 14 residues.

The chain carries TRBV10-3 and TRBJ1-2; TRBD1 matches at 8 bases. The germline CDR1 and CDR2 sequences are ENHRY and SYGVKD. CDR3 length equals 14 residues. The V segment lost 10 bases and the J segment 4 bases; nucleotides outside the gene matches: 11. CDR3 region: CATRPGTGIYGYTF. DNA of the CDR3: TGTGCCACAAGACCCGGGACAGGAATCTATGGCTACACCTTC.